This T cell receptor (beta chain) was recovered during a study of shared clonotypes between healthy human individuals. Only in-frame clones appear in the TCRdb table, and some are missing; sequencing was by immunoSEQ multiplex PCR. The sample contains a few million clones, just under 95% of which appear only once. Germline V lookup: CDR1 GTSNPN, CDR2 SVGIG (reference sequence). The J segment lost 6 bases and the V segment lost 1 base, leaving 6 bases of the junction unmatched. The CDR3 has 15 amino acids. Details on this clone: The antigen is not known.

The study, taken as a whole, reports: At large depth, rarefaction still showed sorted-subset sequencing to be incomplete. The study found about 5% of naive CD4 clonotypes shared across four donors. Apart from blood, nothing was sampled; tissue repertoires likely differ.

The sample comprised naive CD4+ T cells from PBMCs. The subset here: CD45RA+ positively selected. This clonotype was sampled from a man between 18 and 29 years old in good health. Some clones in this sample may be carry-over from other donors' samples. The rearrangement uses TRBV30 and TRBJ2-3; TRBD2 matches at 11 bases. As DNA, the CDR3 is TGTGCCTGGAGTGGGCTAGCGGGAGGCGGGGATACGCAGTATTTT. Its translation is CAWSGLAGGGDTQYF.